Listed below are T cell receptor beta chains from one sample, sequenced in a study of blood T cell repertoires in COVID-19. TCRdb keeps only in-frame clones here, not all; method: immunoSEQ multiplex PCR. The sample holds about 150,000 clones, roughly 80% seen once. Sequencing was done on a sample of peripheral blood. The source of these receptors is a woman older than 75 with acute or convalescent COVID-19. Each CDR3 is given with its conserved first and last residue. The D gene is left open where the match is weak. Not all rows give a size; the values are once, few, many and, for expanded clones, a class.

d_gene | j_gene | abundance | v_gene | CDR3nt | CDR3aa
- | TRBJ1-1 | - | TRBV12-3/TRBV12-4 | TGTGCCAGCAGTTTAAACAGGGACACTGAAGCTTTCTTT | CASSLNRDTEAFF
TRBD2 | TRBJ2-5 | - | TRBV5-1 | TGCGCCAGCAGCCAGGGACTAGCGGGGGGCCATGAGACCCAGTACTTC | CASSQGLAGGHETQYF
- | TRBJ2-4 | - | TRBV30 | TGTGCCTGGAGTGCAGGGTGGGCCAAAAACATTCAGTACTTC | CAWSAGWAKNIQYF
TRBD1 | TRBJ2-1 | - | TRBV7-3 | TGTGCCAGCAGCCCCGGGACAGGGGGCAGGAATGAGCAGTTCTTC | CASSPGTGGRNEQFF
TRBD2 | TRBJ2-1 | - | TRBV19 | TGTGCCAGTAGTATGTCGACTAGCGGGGGCTACAATGAGCAGTTCTTC | CASSMSTSGGYNEQFF
- | TRBJ2-7 | - | TRBV10-3 | TGTGCCATCAGCCCGACTCCACTAGCATACGAGCAGTACTTC | CAISPTPLAYEQYF
TRBD2 | TRBJ2-1 | - | TRBV11-1 | TGTGCCAGCAGCTTTCTGACTAGCGGCGTTGGAGAGCAGTTCTTC | CASSFLTSGVGEQFF
- | TRBJ2-7 | - | TRBV6-5 | TGTGCCAGCAGACCGGCAGCCGGGTACGAGCAGTACTTC | CASRPAAGYEQYF
TRBD2 | TRBJ2-7 | - | TRBV12-5 | TGTGCTAGTGGACTCAGGACTAGCGGGACCCACGAGCAGTACTTC | CASGLRTSGTHEQYF
TRBD1 | TRBJ1-2 | - | TRBV6-6 | TGTGCCAGCAGTTACTCCGGGACAGCCAACTATGGCTACACCTTC | CASSYSGTANYGYTF
- | TRBJ2-7 | - | TRBV30 | TGTGCCTGGTCTACCGGGACTCCCAAGAGCTCCTACGAGCAGTACTTC | CAWSTGTPKSSYEQYF
- | TRBJ2-1 | - | TRBV19 | TGTGCCAGTACAGGGGGGTACAATGAGCAGTTCTTC | CASTGGYNEQFF
- | TRBJ1-2 | - | TRBV6-6 | TGTGCCAGCAGTTACGAGGCCAGTATGAACTATGGCTACACCTTC | CASSYEASMNYGYTF
TRBD1 | TRBJ1-1 | - | TRBV11-2 | TGTGCCAGCATTCCCCCACAGACAGGGCATAACACTGAAGCTTTCTTT | CASIPPQTGHNTEAFF
TRBD1 | TRBJ1-3 | - | TRBV5-1 | TGCGCCAGCAGCATCACAGGGGACTCTGGAAACACCATATATTTT | CASSITGDSGNTIYF
- | TRBJ2-1 | - | TRBV5-1 | TGCGCCAGCAGCACCGGTTATGAGCAGTTCTTC | CASSTGYEQFF
- | TRBJ2-3 | - | TRBV5-4 | TGTGCCAGCAGCCCGGACTCGGACGCTCGCACAGATACGCAGTATTTT | CASSPDSDARTDTQYF
TRBD1 | TRBJ2-7 | - | TRBV5-1 | TGCGCCAGCAGCTTGGTGCAGGGGGCGCTCGAGCAGTACTTC | CASSLVQGALEQYF
TRBD1 | TRBJ2-7 | - | TRBV11-2 | TGTGCCAGCAGCTCCCGCGGGACAGGGGGCGACGAGCAGTACTTC | CASSSRGTGGDEQYF
TRBD1 | TRBJ2-2 | - | TRBV5-1 | TGCGCCAGCATGACAGGGGGCAACGCCGGGGAGCTGTTTTTT | CASMTGGNAGELFF
TRBD1 | TRBJ1-1 | - | TRBV2 | TGTGCCAGCAGGCGGGACAGTCACACTGAAGCTTTCTTT | CASRRDSHTEAFF
TRBD1 | TRBJ2-7 | - | TRBV4-1 | TGCGCCAGCAGCCAGCAACAGGGGTGGGACGAGCAGTACTTC | CASSQQQGWDEQYF
TRBD1 | TRBJ1-1 | - | TRBV12-3/TRBV12-4 | TGTGCCAGCAGCCCCATGGGGACAGCAGAAGCTTTCTTT | CASSPMGTAEAFF
- | TRBJ1-3 | few | TRBV7-9 | TGTGCCAGCAGCTTAGGTGGGCAGTGGAACACCATATATTTT | CASSLGGQWNTIYF
TRBD2 | TRBJ2-5 | - | TRBV28 | TGTGCCAGCAGTTTCCGGCTAGCGGGGGGGCCGGGTAAGACCCAGTACTTC | CASSFRLAGGPGKTQYF
- | TRBJ1-3 | - | TRBV6-6 | TGTGCCAGCAGTTACGTCCTCTCTGGAAACACCATATATTTT | CASSYVLSGNTIYF
TRBD1 | TRBJ2-5 | - | TRBV10-3 | TGTGCCATCAGCAAGGACAGGAGCCAAGAGACCCAGTACTTC | CAISKDRSQETQYF
- | TRBJ2-5 | - | TRBV2 | TGTGCCAGCACCACGAACGGGGGGCTAATAGGGACCCAGTACTTC | CASTTNGGLIGTQYF
TRBD1 | TRBJ2-3 | - | TRBV28 | TGTGCCAGCAGTTTTTCGACAGGGGGCACAGATACGCAGTATTTT | CASSFSTGGTDTQYF
TRBD1 | TRBJ1-1 | - | TRBV29-1 | TGCAGTTATGGACAGGCGCTGAACACTGAAGCTTTCTTT | CSYGQALNTEAFF
- | TRBJ1-1 | - | TRBV19 | TGTGCCAGTAGTTCTAGCTGGAAGAAGAACACTGAAGCTTTCTTT | CASSSSWKKNTEAFF
TRBD1 | TRBJ1-6 | once | TRBV5-1 | TGCGCCAGCAGGGGGACAGGATATTCACCCCTCCACTTT | CASRGTGYSPLHF